This is a list of T cell receptor beta chains from one sample in a study of blood T cell repertoires in COVID-19. Clones were read by immunoSEQ multiplex PCR, and TCRdb kept only the in-frame ones, dropping some. The profile shows approximately 47,000 clones, more than 75% of them singletons. Sequenced sample: peripheral blood. Every receptor here comes from a woman aged 55 to 70 with acute or convalescent COVID-19. Each CDR3 is given with its conserved first and last residue. Fields, in order: CDR3 DNA, CDR3 protein, V gene, clone size, D gene, J gene. D genes are given only for firm matches. Some rows have no size entry. The others give once, few or many, or a class for an expanded clone.

TGTGCCAGCAGCTTATTCTCAGGGAACACTGAAGCTTTCTTT | CASSLFSGNTEAFF | TRBV7-9 | . | . | TRBJ1-1
TGTGCCAGCAGCCTAAACGGACAGCGAGAAGCTTTCTTT | CASSLNGQREAFF | TRBV11-2 | once | . | TRBJ1-1
TGTGCCTGGAGTCCTACAGGGAGAAACACCATATATTTT | CAWSPTGRNTIYF | TRBV30 | . | . | TRBJ1-3
TGTGCCAGCAGCTTGGCCAGGCACGGATCCTACGAGCAGTACTTC | CASSLARHGSYEQYF | TRBV5-4 | . | . | TRBJ2-7
TGCGCCAGCAGCCCTAGCGGGGGGCTATACAATGAGCAGTTCTTC | CASSPSGGLYNEQFF | TRBV5-1 | once | TRBD2 | TRBJ2-1
TGTGCCAGCAGCCAATTCTCCGGCAGCGGGTCTTACGAGCAGTACTTC | CASSQFSGSGSYEQYF | TRBV3-1/TRBV3-2 | . | . | TRBJ2-7
TGTGCCAGTAGTATAGACGGGTGGAGTGAAAAACTGTTTTTT | CASSIDGWSEKLFF | TRBV19 | . | . | TRBJ1-4
TGTGCCAGCAGCCAGTACCAGGGGTCATCCTACGAGCAGTACTTC | CASSQYQGSSYEQYF | TRBV3-1/TRBV3-2 | . | . | TRBJ2-7
TGTGCCTGGAACAGGAACACTGAAGCTTTCTTT | CAWNRNTEAFF | TRBV30 | . | . | TRBJ1-1
TGTGCCAGCAGCCCCCGTTCCGGTAACAATGAGCAGTTCTTC | CASSPRSGNNEQFF | TRBV7-6 | . | . | TRBJ2-1
TGCAGCGTTGAAGACCCCGACAGCTTCTATGGCTACACCTTC | CSVEDPDSFYGYTF | TRBV29-1 | . | . | TRBJ1-2
TGTGCCATCAGCCCATTAGCGGTCGACACCGGGGAGCTGTTTTTT | CAISPLAVDTGELFF | TRBV7-9 | . | . | TRBJ2-2
TGTGCCAGCAGCCCTGGGGCACAGGGATTAAACTATGGCTACACCTTC | CASSPGAQGLNYGYTF | TRBV7-2 | . | . | TRBJ1-2
TGTGCCAGCTCCCAAGGGGGGGCCTACGAGCAGTACTTC | CASSQGGAYEQYF | TRBV2 | . | . | TRBJ2-7
TGCAGCGGGGACAGGGATTCAAGTGAGCAGTTCTTC | CSGDRDSSEQFF | TRBV29-1 | once | TRBD1 | TRBJ2-1
TGTGCCAGCAGCAAAAGATTGGGGGGTGGCGATGAAAAACTGTTTTTT | CASSKRLGGGDEKLFF | TRBV7-2 | . | . | TRBJ1-4
TGTACCAGCAGCCGCGCGGGGGGGCTTTGGCAGTTCTTC | CTSSRAGGLWQFF | TRBV3-1/TRBV3-2 | . | TRBD2 | TRBJ2-1
TGTGCCAGCAGCTTAGGAGGGGGCGAGCAGTACTTC | CASSLGGGEQYF | TRBV7-9 | once | . | TRBJ2-7
TGCAGCGCAACGGGACAGTTCATCACTGAAGCTTTCTTT | CSATGQFITEAFF | TRBV29-1 | few | TRBD1 | TRBJ1-1
TGTGCCAGCAGCCCGGGACAGGTACAGACCCAGTACTTC | CASSPGQVQTQYF | TRBV7-8 | . | TRBD1 | TRBJ2-5
TGTGCCAGCAGCTTACCTAGGACAGGGATATCCCTCTCTGGAAACACCATATATTTT | CASSLPRTGISLSGNTIYF | TRBV7-8 | . | TRBD1 | TRBJ1-3
TGCGCCAGCAGCTTGGAAACTAGCGGCAATGAGCAGTTCTTC | CASSLETSGNEQFF | TRBV5-1 | . | TRBD2 | TRBJ2-1
TGTGCCAGCAGTGAAGAACCTATCGATACGCAGTATTTT | CASSEEPIDTQYF | TRBV25-1 | . | . | TRBJ2-3
TGTGCCAGCAGCAATAGAGCCCGACTAGCGGGGGGGCCTGGACTAGATACGCAGTATTTT | CASSNRARLAGGPGLDTQYF | TRBV9 | once | TRBD2 | TRBJ2-3
TGTGCCAGCAGTTTGCGGGACAGGGGGCTTGCGAAGACCCAGTACTTC | CASSLRDRGLAKTQYF | TRBV28 | . | TRBD1 | TRBJ2-5
TGTGCCAGCAGTGTGCTGGGACAGGCTGGGACTGAAGCTTTCTTT | CASSVLGQAGTEAFF | TRBV2 | . | TRBD1 | TRBJ1-1
TGTGCTAGCAGCGCCGGACAGGGAAATTCACCCCTCCACTTT | CASSAGQGNSPLHF | TRBV7-7 | . | TRBD1 | TRBJ1-6
TGTGCCAGCTCACTTAACGGCGGCCGGGAGACCCAGTACTTC | CASSLNGGRETQYF | TRBV18 | . | . | TRBJ2-5
TGCGCCAGCAGCTTGGATGTCAGAGAGACCCAGTACTTC | CASSLDVRETQYF | TRBV5-1 | few | . | TRBJ2-5
TGTGCCAGCAGGGACAGGAACACCGGGGAGCTGTTTTTT | CASRDRNTGELFF | TRBV28 | . | . | TRBJ2-2
TGTGCCAGTAGTATAATCCCTCAGGAGCCCCAGCATTTT | CASSIIPQEPQHF | TRBV19 | . | . | TRBJ1-5
TGTGCCAGCAGTTCCATGACAGGGCCTCAAGGCTACACCTTC | CASSSMTGPQGYTF | TRBV27 | . | TRBD1 | TRBJ1-2
TGTGCCAGCAGCATCCCCGCCGAGGATACGCAGTATTTT | CASSIPAEDTQYF | TRBV21-1 | . | . | TRBJ2-3
TGTGCCAGCAGCCCCTACCAGGCGGGTCGGGAGCAGTACTTC | CASSPYQAGREQYF | TRBV6-2/TRBV6-3 | . | . | TRBJ2-7
TGCGCCAGCAGCCCGGACGAGGGGGTGGATGAAAAACTGTTTTTT | CASSPDEGVDEKLFF | TRBV4-1 | . | . | TRBJ1-4
TGTGCCAGCAGCCTCCAAAAGGGGAATGAGCAGTTCTTC | CASSLQKGNEQFF | TRBV7-2 | . | . | TRBJ2-1
TGTGCCAGCAGTGAGCAGGGGGCAGGCTACGAGCAGTACTTC | CASSEQGAGYEQYF | TRBV2 | . | TRBD1 | TRBJ2-7
TGTGCCAGCAACTGGGGAGGGGGGAGCAATCAGCCCCAGCATTTT | CASNWGGGSNQPQHF | TRBV7-8 | . | . | TRBJ1-5
TGTGCCAGTAGTATAGGCCGGCAGGTCGTTGGCTACACCTTC | CASSIGRQVVGYTF | TRBV19 | . | . | TRBJ1-2
TGCGCCAGCAGCTTGGAACGGGGTGAGCAGTTCTTC | CASSLERGEQFF | TRBV5-1 | . | . | TRBJ2-1
TGTGCCAGCGGAGTAGCGGGGCAAGAGACCCAGTACTTC | CASGVAGQETQYF | TRBV12-3/TRBV12-4 | . | TRBD2 | TRBJ2-5
TGTGCCAGCAGCGCCGCGGCTAGGGGCATTCAGTACTTC | CASSAAARGIQYF | TRBV7-2 | . | . | TRBJ2-4
TGTGCCAGCAGCCTAAGTAACCTACAGGGGGCGTGGGGCTACACCTTC | CASSLSNLQGAWGYTF | TRBV11-2 | . | TRBD1 | TRBJ1-2
TGTGCCAGCTCACCTGGAGAGAACTATGGCTACACCTTC | CASSPGENYGYTF | TRBV18 | . | . | TRBJ1-2
TGTGCCAGCAGTCCAATCGGCGCTTTAGCGGGGGTTCAATACGAGCAGTACTTC | CASSPIGALAGVQYEQYF | TRBV27 | . | TRBD2 | TRBJ2-7
TGTGCCAGCAGCCAAGGAGGGGCCCGGACAGGGCCAGCTTTCTTT | CASSQGGARTGPAFF | TRBV3-1/TRBV3-2 | . | TRBD1 | TRBJ1-1
TGTGCCAGCAGTTTAGGCGGGGTTGGTCGGCTGTATGGCTACACCTTC | CASSLGGVGRLYGYTF | TRBV28 | . | . | TRBJ1-2
TGTGCCAGCAGCTTACAACCCCTCCACTCCGGTCAGCCCCAGCATTTT | CASSLQPLHSGQPQHF | TRBV7-2 | . | . | TRBJ1-5
TGTGCCAGCAGCGTAGGGGCCTCTAGCACAGATACGCAGTATTTT | CASSVGASSTDTQYF | TRBV9 | . | . | TRBJ2-3
TGTGCCAGCGTACCCCGGAGGAAGCATTCGAACACCGGGGAGCTGTTTTTT | CASVPRRKHSNTGELFF | TRBV28 | . | . | TRBJ2-2